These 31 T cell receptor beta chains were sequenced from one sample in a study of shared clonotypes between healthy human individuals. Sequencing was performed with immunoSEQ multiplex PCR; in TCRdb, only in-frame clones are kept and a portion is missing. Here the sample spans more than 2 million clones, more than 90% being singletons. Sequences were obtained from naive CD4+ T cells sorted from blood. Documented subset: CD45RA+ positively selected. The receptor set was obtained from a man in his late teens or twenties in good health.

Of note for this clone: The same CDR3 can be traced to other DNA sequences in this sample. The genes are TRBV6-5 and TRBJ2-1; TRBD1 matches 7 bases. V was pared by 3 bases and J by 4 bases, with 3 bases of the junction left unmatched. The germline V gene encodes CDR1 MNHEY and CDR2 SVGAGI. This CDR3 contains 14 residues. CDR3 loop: CASSYRDRYNEQFF. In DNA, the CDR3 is TGTGCCAGCAGTTATAGGGACAGATACAATGAGCAGTTCTTC.

The DNA for the CDR3 is TGTGCCAGCAGTGACGGGACGCTCTCCTACAATGAGCAGTTCTTC. Its protein is CASSDGTLSYNEQFF. The chain uses TRBV25-1 and TRBJ2-1; D is perhaps TRBD1 or TRBD2 (5 bases each). The length of the CDR3 is 15 residues. V dropped 3 bases and J dropped 0 bases, with 9 bases sitting between them. CDR1 is MGHDK, CDR2 SYGVNS, per germline.

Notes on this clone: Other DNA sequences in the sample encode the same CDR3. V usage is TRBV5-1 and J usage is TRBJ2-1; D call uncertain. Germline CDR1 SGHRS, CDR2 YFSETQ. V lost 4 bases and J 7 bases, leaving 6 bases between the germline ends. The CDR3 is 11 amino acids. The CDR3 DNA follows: TGCGCCAGCAGCCGTGAGAATGAGCAGTTCTTC. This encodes CASSRENEQFF.

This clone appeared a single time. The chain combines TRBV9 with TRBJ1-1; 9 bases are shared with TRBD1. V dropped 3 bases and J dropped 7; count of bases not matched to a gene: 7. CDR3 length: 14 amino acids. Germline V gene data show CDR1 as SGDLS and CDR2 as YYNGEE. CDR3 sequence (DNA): TGTGCCAGCAGCGAGATACAGGGGGCTGGTGAAGCTTTCTTT. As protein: CASSEIQGAGEAFF.

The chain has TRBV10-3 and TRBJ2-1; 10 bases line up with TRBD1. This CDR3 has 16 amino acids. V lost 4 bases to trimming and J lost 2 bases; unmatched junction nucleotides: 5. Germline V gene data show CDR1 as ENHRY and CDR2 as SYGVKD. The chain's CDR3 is CAISGSGQGAYNEQFF. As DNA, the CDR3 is TGTGCCATCAGTGGTTCAGGACAGGGGGCCTACAATGAGCAGTTCTTC.

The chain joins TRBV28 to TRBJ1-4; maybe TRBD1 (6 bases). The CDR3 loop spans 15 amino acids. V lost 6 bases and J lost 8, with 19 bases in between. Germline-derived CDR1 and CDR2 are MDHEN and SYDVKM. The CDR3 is CASSPPPGEGEKLFF. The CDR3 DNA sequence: TGTGCCAGCAGCCCCCCCCCAGGGGAGGGGGAAAAACTGTTTTTT.

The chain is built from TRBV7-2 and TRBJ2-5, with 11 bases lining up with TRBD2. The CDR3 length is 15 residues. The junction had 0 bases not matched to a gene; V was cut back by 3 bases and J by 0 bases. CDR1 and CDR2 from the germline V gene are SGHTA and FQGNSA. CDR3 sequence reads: CASSFSGRDQETQYF. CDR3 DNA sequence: TGTGCCAGCAGCTTTAGCGGGAGGGACCAAGAGACCCAGTACTTC.

CDR3 sequence reads: CASSPPVRDTQYF. The DNA for the CDR3 is TGTGCCAGCAGCCCCCCCGTCAGGGATACGCAGTATTTT. The V call is TRBV5-6, the J call TRBJ2-3; D gene unclear. Germline V lookup: CDR1 SGHDT, CDR2 YYEEEE. This CDR3 has 13 amino acids. V was pared by 4 bases and J by 6 bases, with 12 bases between.

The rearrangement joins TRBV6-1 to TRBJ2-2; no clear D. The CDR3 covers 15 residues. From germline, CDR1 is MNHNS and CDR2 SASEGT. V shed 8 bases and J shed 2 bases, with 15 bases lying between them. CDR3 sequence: CASERGGPNTGELFF. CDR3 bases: TGTGCCAGCGAACGAGGTGGGCCAAACACCGGGGAGCTGTTTTTT.

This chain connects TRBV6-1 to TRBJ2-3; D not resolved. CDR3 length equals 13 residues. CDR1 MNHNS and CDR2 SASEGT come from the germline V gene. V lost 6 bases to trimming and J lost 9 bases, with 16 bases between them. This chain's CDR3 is CASSNLDLGTQYF. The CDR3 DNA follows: TGTGCCAGCAGCAATCTAGACCTCGGGACGCAGTATTTT.

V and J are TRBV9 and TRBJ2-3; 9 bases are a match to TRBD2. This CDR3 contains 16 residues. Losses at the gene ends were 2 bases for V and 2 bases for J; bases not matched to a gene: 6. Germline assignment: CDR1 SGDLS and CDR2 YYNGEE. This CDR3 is CASSVRSSGITDTQYF. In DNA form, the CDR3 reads TGTGCCAGCAGCGTTCGATCTAGCGGGATCACAGATACGCAGTATTTT.

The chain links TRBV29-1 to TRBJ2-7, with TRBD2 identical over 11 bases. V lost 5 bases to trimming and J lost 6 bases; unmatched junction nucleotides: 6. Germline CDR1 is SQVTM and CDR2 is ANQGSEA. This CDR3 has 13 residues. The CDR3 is CSVLSGRAAEQYF. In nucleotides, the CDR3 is TGCAGCGTTCTTAGCGGGAGGGCCGCCGAGCAGTACTTC.

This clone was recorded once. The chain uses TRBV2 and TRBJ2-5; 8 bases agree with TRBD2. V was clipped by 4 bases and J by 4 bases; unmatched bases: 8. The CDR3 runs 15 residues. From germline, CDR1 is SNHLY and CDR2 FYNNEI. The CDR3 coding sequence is TGTGCCAGCAGTGGGGACGCGGGAGGAGGAGAGACCCAGTACTTC. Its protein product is CASSGDAGGGETQYF.

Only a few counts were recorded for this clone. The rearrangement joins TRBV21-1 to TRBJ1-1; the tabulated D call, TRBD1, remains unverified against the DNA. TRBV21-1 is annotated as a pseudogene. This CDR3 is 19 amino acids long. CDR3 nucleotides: TGTGCCAGCAGCATCCAGGATTGTCAACGCCAATTTGGGAACACTGAAGCTTTCTTT. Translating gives CASSIQDCQRQFGNTEAFF.

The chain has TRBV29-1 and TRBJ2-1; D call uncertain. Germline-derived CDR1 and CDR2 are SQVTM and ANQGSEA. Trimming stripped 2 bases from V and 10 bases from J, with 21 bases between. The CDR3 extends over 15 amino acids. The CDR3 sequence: CSVEMRYRQISEQFF. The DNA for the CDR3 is TGCAGCGTTGAAATGCGTTACCGGCAAATCTCGGAGCAGTTCTTC.

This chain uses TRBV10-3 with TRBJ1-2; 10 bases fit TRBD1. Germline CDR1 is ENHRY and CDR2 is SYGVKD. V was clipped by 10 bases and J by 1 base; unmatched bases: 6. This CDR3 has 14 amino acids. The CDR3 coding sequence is TGTGCCACAGGGACAGGGGCAAATAACTATGGCTACACCTTC. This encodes CATGTGANNYGYTF.

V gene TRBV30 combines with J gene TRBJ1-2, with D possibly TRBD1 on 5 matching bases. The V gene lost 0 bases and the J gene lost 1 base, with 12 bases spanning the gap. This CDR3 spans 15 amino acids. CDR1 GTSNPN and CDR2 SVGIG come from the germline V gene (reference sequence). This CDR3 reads CAWSVTGDSNYGYTF. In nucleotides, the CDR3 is TGTGCCTGGAGTGTAACGGGAGACAGTAACTATGGCTACACCTTC.

The CDR3 is CASSFGGRAGDEQFF. CDR3 nucleotide sequence: TGCGCCAGCAGCTTCGGTGGAAGGGCTGGGGATGAGCAGTTCTTC. The V and J genes are TRBV5-1 and TRBJ2-1; D call uncertain. Trimming left V 2 bases short and J 8 bases short, with 17 bases between. The CDR3 length is 15 residues. Germline lookup yields CDR1 SGHRS and CDR2 YFSETQ.

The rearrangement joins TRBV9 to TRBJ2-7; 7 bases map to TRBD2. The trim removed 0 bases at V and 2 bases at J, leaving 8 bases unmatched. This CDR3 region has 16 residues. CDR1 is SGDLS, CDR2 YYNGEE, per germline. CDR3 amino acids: CASSVEGGSGPYEQYF. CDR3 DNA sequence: TGTGCCAGCAGCGTAGAAGGCGGGAGTGGCCCCTACGAGCAGTACTTC.

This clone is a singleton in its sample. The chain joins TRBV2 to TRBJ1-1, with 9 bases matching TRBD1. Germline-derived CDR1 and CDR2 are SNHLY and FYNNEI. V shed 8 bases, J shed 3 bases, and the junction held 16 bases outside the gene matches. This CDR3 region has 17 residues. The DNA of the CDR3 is TGTGCCAGCGATACGACCGGCACAGGGGGCGCGCACACTGAAGCTTTCTTT. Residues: CASDTTGTGGAHTEAFF.

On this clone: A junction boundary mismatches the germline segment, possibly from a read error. In DNA, the CDR3 is TGTGCCAGCAGCCAGGAAAGGGCTGTGTTTTTT. It codes for CASSQERAVFF. The chain uses TRBV2 and TRBJ1-1; D is ambiguous. The germline V gene encodes CDR1 SNHLY and CDR2 FYNNEI. The length of the CDR3 is 11 residues. Drawing the rest from reference TRBV2 and TRBJ1-1, the complete variable domain is EPEVTQTPSHQVTQMGQEVILRCVPISNHLYFYWYRQILGQKVEFLVSFYNNEISEKSEIFDDQFSVERPDGSNFTLKIRSTKLEDSAMYFCASSQERAVFFGQGTRLTVV.

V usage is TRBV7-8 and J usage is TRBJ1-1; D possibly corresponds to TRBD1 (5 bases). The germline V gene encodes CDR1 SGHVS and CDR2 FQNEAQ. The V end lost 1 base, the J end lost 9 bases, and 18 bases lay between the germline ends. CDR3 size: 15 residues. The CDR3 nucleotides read TGTGCCAGCAGCTTAGTTGGGGACCTTGGGGTTCAAGCTTTCTTT. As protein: CASSLVGDLGVQAFF.

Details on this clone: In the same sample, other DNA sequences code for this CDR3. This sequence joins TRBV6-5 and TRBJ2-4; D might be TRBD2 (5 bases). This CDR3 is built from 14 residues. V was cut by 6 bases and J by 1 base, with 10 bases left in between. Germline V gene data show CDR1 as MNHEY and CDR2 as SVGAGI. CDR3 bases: TGTGCCAGCAGGGGCCCGGGGGCCAAAAACATTCAGTACTTC. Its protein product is CASRGPGAKNIQYF.

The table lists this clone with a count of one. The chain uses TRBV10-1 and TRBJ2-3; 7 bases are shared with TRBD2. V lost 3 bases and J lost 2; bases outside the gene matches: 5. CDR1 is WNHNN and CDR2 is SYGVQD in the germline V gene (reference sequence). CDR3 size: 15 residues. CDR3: CASSDAGVPTDTQYF. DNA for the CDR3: TGCGCCAGCAGTGATGCGGGAGTCCCCACAGATACGCAGTATTTT.

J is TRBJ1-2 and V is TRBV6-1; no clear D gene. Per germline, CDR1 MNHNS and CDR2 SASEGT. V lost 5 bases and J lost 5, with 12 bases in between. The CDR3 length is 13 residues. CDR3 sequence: CASSLEKMYGYTF. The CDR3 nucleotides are TGTGCCAGCAGTTTGGAGAAAATGTATGGCTACACCTTC.

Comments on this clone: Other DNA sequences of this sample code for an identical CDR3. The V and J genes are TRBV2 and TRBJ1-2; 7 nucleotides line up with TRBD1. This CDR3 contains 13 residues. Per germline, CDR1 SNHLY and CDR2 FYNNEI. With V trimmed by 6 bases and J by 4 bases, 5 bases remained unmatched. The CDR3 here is CASSSGTVYGYTF. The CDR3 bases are TGTGCCAGCAGCTCCGGGACAGTCTATGGCTACACCTTC.

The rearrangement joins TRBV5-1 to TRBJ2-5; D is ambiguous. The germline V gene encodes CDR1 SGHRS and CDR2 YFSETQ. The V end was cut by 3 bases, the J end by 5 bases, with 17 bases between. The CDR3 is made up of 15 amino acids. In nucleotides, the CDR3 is TGCGCCAGCAGCTCGACATCTAGGTCCGGGGAGACCCAGTACTTC. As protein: CASSSTSRSGETQYF.

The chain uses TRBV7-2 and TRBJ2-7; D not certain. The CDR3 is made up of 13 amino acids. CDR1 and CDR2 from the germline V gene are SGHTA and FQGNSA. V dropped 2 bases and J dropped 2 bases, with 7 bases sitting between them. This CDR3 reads CASSLPTPYEQYF. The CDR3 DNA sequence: TGTGCCAGCAGCTTACCTACCCCCTACGAGCAGTACTTC. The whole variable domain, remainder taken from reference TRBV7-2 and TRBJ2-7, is GAGVSQSPSNKVTEKGKDVELRCDPISGHTALYWYRQSLGQGLEFLIYFQGNSAPDKSGLPSDRFSAERTGGSVSTLTIQRTQQEDSAVYLCASSLPTPYEQYFGPGTRLTVT.

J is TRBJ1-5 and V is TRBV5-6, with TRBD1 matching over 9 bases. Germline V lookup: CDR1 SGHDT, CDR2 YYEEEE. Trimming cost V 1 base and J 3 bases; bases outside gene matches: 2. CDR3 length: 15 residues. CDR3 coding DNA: TGTGCCAGCAGCTTGTGGGACAGGGACAATCAGCCCCAGCATTTT. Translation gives CASSLWDRDNQPQHF.

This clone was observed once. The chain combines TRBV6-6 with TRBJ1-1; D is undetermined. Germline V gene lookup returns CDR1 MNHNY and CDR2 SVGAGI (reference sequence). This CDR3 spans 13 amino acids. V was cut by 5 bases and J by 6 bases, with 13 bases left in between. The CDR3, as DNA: TGTGCCAGCAGTCCCACAAGTCTGTCTGAAGCTTTCTTT. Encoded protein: CASSPTSLSEAFF.

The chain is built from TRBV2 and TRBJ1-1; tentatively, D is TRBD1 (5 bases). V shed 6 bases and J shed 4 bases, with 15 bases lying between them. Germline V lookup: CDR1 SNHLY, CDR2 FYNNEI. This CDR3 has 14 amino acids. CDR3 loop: CASRGQGETTEAFF. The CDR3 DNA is TGTGCCAGCAGGGGGCAGGGAGAGACCACTGAAGCTTTCTTT. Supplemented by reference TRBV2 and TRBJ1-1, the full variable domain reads EPEVTQTPSHQVTQMGQEVILRCVPISNHLYFYWYRQILGQKVEFLVSFYNNEISEKSEIFDDQFSVERPDGSNFTLKIRSTKLEDSAMYFCASRGQGETTEAFFGQGTRLTVV.